The 5 T cell receptor beta chains reported below all come from one sample, sequenced in a study of sequential checkpoint blockade in melanoma (dated by TCRdb to about 2019). Library method: the immunoSEQ multiplex PCR assay. TCRdb carries this immuneACCESS record with in-frame sequences only. Its versions omit some clonotypes, under half of them owing to an unresolved V gene in the studies checked, with the rest unexplained. Counted in this sample were about 19,000 clones; more than 65% of them appeared once. The ten top clones hold 4.8% of the sample. The label giving this sample's treatment or condition can be read as: randomized to nivolumab then ipilimumab (arm A) or the reverse (arm B). The input for sequencing was tumor tissue (inferred from file names), taken from a patient given nivolumab and ipilimumab in sequence. The receptors were gathered from a human donor with melanoma.

On this clone itself: Sequence at one end of the junction differs from germline and may be a read error. This chain uses TRBV6-8 with TRBJ2-3, with 12 positions matching TRBD2. The CDR3 covers 15 residues. CDR1 and CDR2 (germline): MNHGY, SAAAGT. As DNA, the CDR3 is TGTGCCAGCAGTGACTCAGCTAGCGGGGGGGCAACGCAGTATTTT. This codes for CASSDSASGGATQYF.

The rearrangement joins TRBV19 to TRBJ2-7; 7 bases are shared with TRBD1. The junction had 2 bases not matched to a gene; V was cut back by 2 bases and J by 4 bases. CDR1 is LNHDA and CDR2 is SQIVND in the germline V gene (reference sequence). CDR3 length equals 13 residues. The CDR3 DNA sequence: TGTGCCAGTAGTATACGGGGACAGTACGAGCAGTACTTC. Residues: CASSIRGQYEQYF.

The rearrangement joins TRBV29-1 to TRBJ2-7; the D gene could be TRBD1 or TRBD2 (6 bases each). Germline-derived CDR1 and CDR2 are SQVTM and ANQGSEA. With 2 bases removed from V and 7 bases from J, the gap between germline ends came to 18 bases. The CDR3 length is 14 residues. The CDR3 region is CSVERSGASREQYF. For the CDR3, the DNA is TGCAGCGTTGAAAGGTCGGGGGCTTCGAGGGAGCAGTACTTC.

The V call is TRBV30, the J call TRBJ1-2, with a possible D match to TRBD1 (6 bases). Germline lookup yields CDR1 GTSNPN and CDR2 SVGIG (reference sequence). This CDR3 contains 15 residues. Trimming took off 1 base at V and 3 bases at J, with 15 bases between the two ends. For the CDR3, the DNA is TGTGCCTGGAGTGAACCCGGCAGGGGAGACTATGGCTACACCTTC. Amino acid sequence: CAWSEPGRGDYGYTF.

The gene calls are TRBV19 and TRBJ2-3, with D uncertain. Deletions cut 1 base from V and 0 bases from J, with 8 bases between. The CDR3 extends over 15 amino acids. The germline V gene encodes CDR1 LNHDA and CDR2 SQIVND (reference sequence). The CDR3 loop reads CASSIVYRSTDTQYF. In DNA, the CDR3 is TGTGCCAGTAGTATAGTCTACCGGAGCACAGATACGCAGTATTTT.